This T cell receptor (beta chain) was observed in a study of T-cell reconstitution after alpha-beta-depleted transplantation in children. Study-wide results and caveats: A year post-transplant, T-cell counts and diversity derived mostly from newly produced T cells.

The V gene's germline CDR1 is LGHNA and CDR2 YNFKEQ. The CDR3 spans 18 residues. V dropped 3 bases and J dropped 0 bases, with 19 bases sitting between them. Concerning this clonotype: The antigen remains unidentified.

As it was prepared, the TCRbeta library received unique molecular identifiers. Using its own MiXCR run on the PCR reads, TCRdb lists one record per CDR3 protein. Among 750,000 to 950,000 distinct CDR3 sequences, 15% to 20% were seen once, and the ten largest hold about 5%. The rearrangement joins TRBV4-2 to TRBJ2-3; TRBD2 is a possible D gene (5 bases). The clonotype was recovered from a male patient younger than 18 who had a stem cell transplant for acute lymphoblastic leukemia, so the T cells may come from the graft donor. The specimen comprised PBMCs, mostly from graft donor cells, sampled 360 days after TCRalphabeta/CD19-depleted stem cell transplant. The CDR3 DNA reads as TGTGCCAGCAGCCACCCCGCAGGAGTGCGGGCTAGCACAGATACGCAGTATTTT. It translates to CASSHPAGVRASTDTQYF.